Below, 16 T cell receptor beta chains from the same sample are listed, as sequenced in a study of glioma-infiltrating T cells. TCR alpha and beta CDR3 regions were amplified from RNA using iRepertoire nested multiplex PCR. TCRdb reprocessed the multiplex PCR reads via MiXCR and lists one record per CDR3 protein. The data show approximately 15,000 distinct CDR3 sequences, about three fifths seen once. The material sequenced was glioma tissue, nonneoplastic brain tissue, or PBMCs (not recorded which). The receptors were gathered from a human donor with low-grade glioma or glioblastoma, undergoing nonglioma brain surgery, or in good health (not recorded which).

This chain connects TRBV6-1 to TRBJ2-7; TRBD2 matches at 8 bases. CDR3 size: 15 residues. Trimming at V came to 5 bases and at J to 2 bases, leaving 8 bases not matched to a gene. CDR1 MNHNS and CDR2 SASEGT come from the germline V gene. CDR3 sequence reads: CASSRTSGPPYEQYF. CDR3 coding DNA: TGTGCCAGCAGTCGAACTAGCGGTCCCCCCTACGAGCAGTACTTC.

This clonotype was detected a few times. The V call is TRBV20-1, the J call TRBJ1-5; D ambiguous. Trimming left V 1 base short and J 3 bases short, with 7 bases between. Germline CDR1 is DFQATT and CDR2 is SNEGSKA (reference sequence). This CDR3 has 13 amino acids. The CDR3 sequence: CSARGTNNQPQHF. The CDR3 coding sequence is TGCAGTGCTAGAGGTACAAACAATCAGCCCCAGCATTTT.

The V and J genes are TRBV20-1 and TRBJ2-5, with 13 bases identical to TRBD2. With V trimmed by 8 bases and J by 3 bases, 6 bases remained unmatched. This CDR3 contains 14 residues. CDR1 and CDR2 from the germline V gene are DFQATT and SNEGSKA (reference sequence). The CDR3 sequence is CSTYGLAGEETQYF. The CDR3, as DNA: TGCAGTACCTACGGACTAGCGGGAGAAGAGACCCAGTACTTC.

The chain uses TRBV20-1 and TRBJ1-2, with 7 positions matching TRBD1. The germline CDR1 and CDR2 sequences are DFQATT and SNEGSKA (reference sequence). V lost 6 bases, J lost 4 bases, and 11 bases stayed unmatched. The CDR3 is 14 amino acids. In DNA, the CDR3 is TGCAGTGCCTTCTCAAGGTACAGGGGCTATGGCTACACCTTC. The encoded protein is CSAFSRYRGYGYTF.

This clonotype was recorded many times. CDR3 coding DNA: TGCAGCGTTGAAGGGCAGGGCTACACCTTC. Its translation is CSVEGQGYTF. The J gene is TRBJ1-2, the V gene TRBV29-1; no clear D. V was cut by 1 base and J by 8 bases, with 5 bases left in between. Germline assignment: CDR1 SQVTM and CDR2 ANQGSEA. CDR3 size: 10 residues.

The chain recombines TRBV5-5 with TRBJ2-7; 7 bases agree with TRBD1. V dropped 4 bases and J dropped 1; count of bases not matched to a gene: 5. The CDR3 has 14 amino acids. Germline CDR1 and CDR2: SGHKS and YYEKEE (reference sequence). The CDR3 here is CASSAPTGSYEQYF. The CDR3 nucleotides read TGTGCCAGCAGCGCCCCGACAGGGTCCTACGAGCAGTACTTC.

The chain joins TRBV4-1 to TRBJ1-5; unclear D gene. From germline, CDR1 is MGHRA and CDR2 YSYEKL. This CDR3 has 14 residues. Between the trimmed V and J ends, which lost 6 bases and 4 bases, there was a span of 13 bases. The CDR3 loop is CASRQNPMNQPQHF. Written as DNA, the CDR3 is TGCGCCAGCAGACAAAACCCAATGAATCAGCCCCAGCATTTT.

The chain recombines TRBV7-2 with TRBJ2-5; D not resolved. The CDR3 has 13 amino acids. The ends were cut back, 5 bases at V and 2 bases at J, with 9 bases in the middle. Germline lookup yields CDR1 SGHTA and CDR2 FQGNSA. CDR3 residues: CASSAVTQETQYF. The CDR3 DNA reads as TGTGCCAGCAGCGCCGTTACTCAAGAGACCCAGTACTTC.

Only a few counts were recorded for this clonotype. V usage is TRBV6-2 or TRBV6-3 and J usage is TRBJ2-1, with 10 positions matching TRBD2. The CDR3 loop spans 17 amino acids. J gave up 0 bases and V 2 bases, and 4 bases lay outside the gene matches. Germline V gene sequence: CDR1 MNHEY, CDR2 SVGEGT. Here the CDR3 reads CASSYASSGGSYNEQFF. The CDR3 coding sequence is TGTGCCAGCAGTTACGCCTCTAGCGGGGGCTCCTACAATGAGCAGTTCTTC.

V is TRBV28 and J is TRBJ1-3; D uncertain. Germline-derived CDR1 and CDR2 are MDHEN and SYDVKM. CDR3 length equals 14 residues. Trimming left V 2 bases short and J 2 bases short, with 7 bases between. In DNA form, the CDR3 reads TGTGCCAGCAGTTTAGGGCCAGCTGGAAACACCATATATTTT. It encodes CASSLGPAGNTIYF.

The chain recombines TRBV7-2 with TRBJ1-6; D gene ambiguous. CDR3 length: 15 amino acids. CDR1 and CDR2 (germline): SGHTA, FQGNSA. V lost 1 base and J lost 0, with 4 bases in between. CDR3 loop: CASSLESSYNSPLHF. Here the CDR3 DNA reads TGTGCCAGCAGCTTAGAGAGCTCCTATAATTCACCCCTCCACTTT.

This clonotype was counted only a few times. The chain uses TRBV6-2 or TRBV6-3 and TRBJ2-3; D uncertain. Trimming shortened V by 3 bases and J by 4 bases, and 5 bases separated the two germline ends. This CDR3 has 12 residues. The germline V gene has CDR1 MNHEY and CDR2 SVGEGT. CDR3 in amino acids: CASSYWADTQYF. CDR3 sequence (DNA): TGTGCCAGCAGTTATTGGGCAGATACGCAGTATTTT.

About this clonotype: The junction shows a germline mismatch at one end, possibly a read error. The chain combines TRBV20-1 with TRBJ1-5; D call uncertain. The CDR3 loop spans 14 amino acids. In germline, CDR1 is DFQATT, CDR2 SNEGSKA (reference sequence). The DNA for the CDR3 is TGCAGTTCTAGGACGGCGCAAGGCAATCAGCCCCAGCATTTT. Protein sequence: CSSRTAQGNQPQHF.

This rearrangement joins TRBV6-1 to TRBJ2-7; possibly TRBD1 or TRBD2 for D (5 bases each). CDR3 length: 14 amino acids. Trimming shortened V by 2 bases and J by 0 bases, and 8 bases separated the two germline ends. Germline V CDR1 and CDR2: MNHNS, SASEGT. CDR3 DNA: TGTGCCAGCAGTGAAAGAGGGGACTCCTACGAGCAGTACTTC. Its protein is CASSERGDSYEQYF.

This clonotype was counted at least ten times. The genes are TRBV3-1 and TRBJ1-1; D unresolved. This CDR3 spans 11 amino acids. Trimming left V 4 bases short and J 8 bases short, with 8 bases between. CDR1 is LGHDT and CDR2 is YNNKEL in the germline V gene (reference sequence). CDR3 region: CASSLSAEAFF. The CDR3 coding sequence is TGTGCCAGCAGCCTGAGCGCCGAAGCTTTCTTT.

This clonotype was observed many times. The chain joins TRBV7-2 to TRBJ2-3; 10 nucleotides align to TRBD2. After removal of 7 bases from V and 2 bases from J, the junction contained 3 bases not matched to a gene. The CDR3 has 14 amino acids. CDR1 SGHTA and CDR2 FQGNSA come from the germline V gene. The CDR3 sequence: CASTLAGATDTQYF. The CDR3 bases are TGTGCCAGCACTCTAGCGGGGGCCACAGATACGCAGTATTTT.